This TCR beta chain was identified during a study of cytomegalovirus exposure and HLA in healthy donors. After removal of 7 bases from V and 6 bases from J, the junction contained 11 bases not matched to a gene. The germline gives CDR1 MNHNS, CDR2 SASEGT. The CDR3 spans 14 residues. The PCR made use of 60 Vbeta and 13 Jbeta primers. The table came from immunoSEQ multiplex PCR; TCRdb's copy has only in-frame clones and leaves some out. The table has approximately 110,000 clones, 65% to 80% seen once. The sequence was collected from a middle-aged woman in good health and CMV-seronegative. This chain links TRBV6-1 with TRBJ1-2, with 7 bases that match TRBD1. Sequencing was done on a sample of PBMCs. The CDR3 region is CASTEDRRRNGYTF. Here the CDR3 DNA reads TGTGCCAGCACCGAGGACAGGCGTCGGAATGGCTACACCTTC.